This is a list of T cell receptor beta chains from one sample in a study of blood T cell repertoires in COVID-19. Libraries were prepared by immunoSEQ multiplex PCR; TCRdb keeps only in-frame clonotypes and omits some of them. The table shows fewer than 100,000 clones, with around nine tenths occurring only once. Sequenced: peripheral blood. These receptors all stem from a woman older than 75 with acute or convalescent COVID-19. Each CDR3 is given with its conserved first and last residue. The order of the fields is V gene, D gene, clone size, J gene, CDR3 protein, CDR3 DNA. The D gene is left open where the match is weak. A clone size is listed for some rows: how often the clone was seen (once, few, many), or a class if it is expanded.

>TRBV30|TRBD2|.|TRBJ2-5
CAWSVRRGVEETQYF
TGTGCCTGGAGTGTACGTCGGGGGGTTGAGGAGACCCAGTACTTC
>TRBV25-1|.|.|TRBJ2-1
CASSPTAVRANEQFF
TGTGCCAGCAGCCCTACAGCGGTCCGGGCCAATGAGCAGTTCTTC
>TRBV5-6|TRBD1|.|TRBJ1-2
CASSGGTGEANYGYTF
TGTGCCAGCAGCGGCGGGACAGGGGAGGCTAACTATGGCTACACCTTC
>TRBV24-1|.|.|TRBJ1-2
CATSDGLGGYTF
TGTGCCACCAGTGATGGCCTAGGTGGCTACACCTTC
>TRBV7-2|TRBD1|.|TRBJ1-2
CASSPGQGGRGYTF
TGTGCCAGCAGCCCCGGACAGGGGGGAAGGGGCTACACCTTC
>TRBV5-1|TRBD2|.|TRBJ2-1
CASSFTSGSNEQFF
TGCGCCAGCAGCTTTACTAGCGGGAGCAATGAGCAGTTCTTC
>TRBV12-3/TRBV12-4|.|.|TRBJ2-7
CASSLGQIYEQYF
TGTGCCAGCAGTTTAGGGCAGATCTACGAGCAGTACTTC
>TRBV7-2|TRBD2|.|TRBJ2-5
CASGKGTMGLETQYF
TGTGCCAGCGGAAAAGGGACTATGGGTCTCGAGACCCAGTACTTC
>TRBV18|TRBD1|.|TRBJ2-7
CASSPSRDRQEQYF
TGTGCCAGCTCACCTTCACGGGACAGGCAGGAGCAGTACTTC
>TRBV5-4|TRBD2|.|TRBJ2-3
CASREAGASTDTQYF
TGTGCCAGCAGAGAAGCGGGAGCAAGCACAGATACGCAGTATTTT
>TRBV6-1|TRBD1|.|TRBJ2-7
CASIARDRVGEQYF
TGTGCCAGCATCGCCCGGGACAGGGTAGGGGAGCAGTACTTC
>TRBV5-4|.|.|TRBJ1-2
CASSLKGFDYGYTF
TGTGCCAGCAGCTTAAAGGGGTTCGACTATGGCTACACCTTC
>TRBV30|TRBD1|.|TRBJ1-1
CAWGPGQGDTEAFF
TGTGCCTGGGGACCGGGACAGGGGGACACTGAAGCTTTCTTT
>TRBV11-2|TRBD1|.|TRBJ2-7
CASSWAGTGAYEQYF
TGTGCCAGCAGCTGGGCGGGGACAGGGGCGTACGAGCAGTACTTC
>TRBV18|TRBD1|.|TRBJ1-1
CASSPPGQVTKGAFF
TGTGCCAGCTCACCACCGGGACAGGTGACTAAGGGAGCTTTCTTT
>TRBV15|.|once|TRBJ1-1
CATSSHQRTEAFF
TGTGCCACCAGCAGTCATCAGCGAACTGAAGCTTTCTTT
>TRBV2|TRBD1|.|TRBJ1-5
CASGQGDQPQHF
TGTGCCAGCGGACAGGGGGATCAGCCCCAGCATTTT
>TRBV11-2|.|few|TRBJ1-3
CASSVQSRTDF
TGTGCCAGCAGCGTCCAATCCCGGACAGATTTT
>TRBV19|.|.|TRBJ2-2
CASSHRSTNTGELFF
TGTGCCAGTAGCCACAGGAGTACGAACACCGGGGAGCTGTTTTTT
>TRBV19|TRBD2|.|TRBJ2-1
CASSIGGGLYNEQFF
TGTGCCAGTAGTATAGGGGGGGGTTTGTACAATGAGCAGTTCTTC
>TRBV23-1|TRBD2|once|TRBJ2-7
CASSQSRTSGESSYEQYF
TGCGCCAGCAGTCAATCACGGACTAGCGGGGAGAGCTCCTACGAGCAGTACTTC
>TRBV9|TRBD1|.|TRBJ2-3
CASSAHAGTGKDTQYF
TGTGCCAGCAGCGCGCACGCCGGGACAGGGAAAGATACGCAGTATTTT
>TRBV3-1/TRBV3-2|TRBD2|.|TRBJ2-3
CASSQAPSGVGADTQYF
TGTGCCAGCAGCCAAGCTCCTAGCGGGGTTGGGGCAGATACGCAGTATTTT
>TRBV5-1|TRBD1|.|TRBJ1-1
CASRKKDRGPVWTEAFF
TGCGCCAGCAGGAAAAAAGACAGGGGGCCCGTTTGGACTGAAGCTTTCTTT
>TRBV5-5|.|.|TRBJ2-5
CASSLPGAGEETQYF
TGTGCCAGCAGCTTGCCCGGGGCAGGGGAAGAGACCCAGTACTTC
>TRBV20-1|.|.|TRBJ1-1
CSIIPGTKAFF
TGCAGTATCATTCCCGGGACTAAAGCTTTCTTT
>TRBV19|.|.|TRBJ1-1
CASSTVDIARTEAFF
TGTGCCAGTAGTACCGTGGACATCGCAAGGACTGAAGCTTTCTTT
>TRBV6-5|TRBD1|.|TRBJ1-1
CASSQRGTGEAFF
TGTGCCAGCAGTCAAAGGGGGACAGGGGAAGCTTTCTTT